The next 27 T cell receptor beta chains were all read from a single sample in a study of blood T cell repertoires in COVID-19. Only in-frame clones appear in the TCRdb table, and some are missing; sequencing was by immunoSEQ multiplex PCR. The sample carries 200,000 to 250,000 clones, roughly four fifths recorded once. Sequenced input: peripheral blood. The receptors here all came from a woman in her twenties or thirties who had recovered from COVID-19.

V is TRBV19 and J is TRBJ2-6; D gene unclear. Germline V CDR1 and CDR2: LNHDA, SQIVND (reference sequence). The CDR3 runs to 16 residues. The V end was cut by 3 bases, the J end by 0 bases, with 9 bases between. The CDR3: CASSMARSSGANVLTF. The CDR3 DNA reads TGTGCCAGTAGTATGGCCCGAAGCTCTGGGGCCAACGTCCTGACTTTC.

The V call is TRBV19, the J call TRBJ2-1; 10 positions match TRBD2. The CDR3 has 17 amino acids. Germline V CDR1 and CDR2: LNHDA, SQIVND (reference sequence). V lost 5 bases, J lost 3 bases, and 10 bases stayed unmatched. The CDR3 here is CASSLRLAGGLYNEQFF. As DNA, the CDR3 is TGTGCCAGTAGTCTCAGATTAGCGGGGGGCCTCTACAATGAGCAGTTCTTC.

This chain joins TRBV6-5 and TRBJ2-3, with D possibly TRBD1 on 5 matching bases. Per the germline V gene, CDR1 is MNHEY and CDR2 is SVGAGI. This CDR3 has 16 amino acids. The V end lost 0 bases, the J end lost 3 bases, and 13 bases lay between the germline ends. CDR3 sequence (DNA): TGTGCCAGCAGTTACTCGGGGCCGCAAGTGACAGATACGCAGTATTTT. This codes for CASSYSGPQVTDTQYF.

The J gene is TRBJ2-1, the V gene TRBV9, with TRBD2 identical over 7 bases. The V segment lost 0 bases and the J segment 3 bases; nucleotides outside the gene matches: 3. CDR1 SGDLS and CDR2 YYNGEE come from the germline V gene. This CDR3 region has 15 residues. The CDR3 DNA follows: TGTGCCAGCAGCGTAGCAAAGCGGGACTACAATGAGCAGTTCTTC. Protein: CASSVAKRDYNEQFF.

Only a few counts were recorded for this clone. V gene TRBV3-1 (or the pseudogene TRBV3-2) combines with J gene TRBJ1-1; 8 bases match TRBD1. The CDR3 totals 15 residues. The trim removed 2 bases at V and 4 bases at J, leaving 6 bases unmatched. The germline CDR1 and CDR2 sequences are LGHDT and YNNKEL (reference sequence). Here the CDR3 DNA reads TGTGCCAGCAGCCAACAGGGGGCCGGCGGCACTGAAGCTTTCTTT. Its translation: CASSQQGAGGTEAFF.

This chain joins TRBV4-1 and TRBJ2-7; 10 bases align to TRBD1. The germline V gene has CDR1 MGHRA and CDR2 YSYEKL. The ends lost 1 base at V and 5 bases at J; junction bases unmatched: 5. This CDR3 region has 15 residues. CDR3 amino acids: CASSQAGTGVHEQYF. CDR3 bases: TGCGCCAGCAGCCAAGCCGGGACAGGGGTACACGAGCAGTACTTC.

DNA for the CDR3: TGTGCCAGCACAACATTACAGGGGGTTGGCACTGAAGCTTTCTTT. Its protein is CASTTLQGVGTEAFF. J is TRBJ1-1 and V is TRBV27, with TRBD1 identical over 8 bases. With 7 bases clipped from V and 4 bases from J, the junction kept 11 bases outside the gene matches. The CDR3 covers 15 residues. From germline, CDR1 is MNHEY and CDR2 SMNVEV (reference sequence).

The chain uses TRBV12-3 or TRBV12-4 and TRBJ2-7; possible D gene TRBD2, 6 bases. The germline V and J ends were trimmed by 5 bases and 2 bases, with 10 bases remaining between them. The CDR3 length is 13 residues. The CDR3 loop is CASSGRETYEQYF. As DNA, the CDR3 is TGTGCCAGCAGTGGTCGGGAGACCTACGAGCAGTACTTC.

The chain has TRBV27 and TRBJ1-4; D perhaps matches TRBD1 (6 bases). In germline, CDR1 is MNHEY, CDR2 SMNVEV (reference sequence). The CDR3 contains 14 residues. The V gene lost 0 bases and the J gene lost 8 bases, with 10 bases spanning the gap. CDR3: CASSLSQGWEKLFF. The CDR3 DNA follows: TGTGCCAGCAGTTTATCACAGGGATGGGAAAAACTGTTTTTT.

The chain couples TRBV28 to TRBJ1-2; 8 nucleotides align to TRBD1. The CDR3 spans 13 residues. V shed 6 bases, J shed 4 bases, and the junction held 4 bases outside the gene matches. From germline, CDR1 is MDHEN and CDR2 SYDVKM. The CDR3 nucleotides read TGTGCCAGCAGGGGGACAGGATTCTATGGCTACACCTTC. This gives the protein CASRGTGFYGYTF.

The V call is TRBV5-5, the J call TRBJ2-3, with TRBD2 matching 7 bases. CDR1 SGHKS and CDR2 YYEKEE come from the germline V gene (reference sequence). V gave up 1 base and J gave up 1 base; unmatched junction bases: 3. The CDR3 consists of 15 residues. The CDR3, as DNA: TGTGCCAGCAGCTTGAGAGGGAGGGGCACAGATACGCAGTATTTT. Translated, it gives CASSLRGRGTDTQYF.

The CDR3, as DNA: TGTGCCAGCAGACGGACAGGGGATGGCACTGAAGCTTTCTTT. This codes for CASRRTGDGTEAFF. This chain links TRBV27 with TRBJ1-1, with 9 nucleotides matching TRBD1. V was clipped by 6 bases and J by 4 bases; unmatched bases: 6. The CDR3 contains 14 residues. Germline CDR1 is MNHEY and CDR2 is SMNVEV (reference sequence).

The chain carries TRBV5-1 and TRBJ2-7, with D perhaps TRBD1 (6 bases). Germline lookup yields CDR1 SGHRS and CDR2 YFSETQ. The ends were cut back, 0 bases at V and 1 base at J, with 8 bases in the middle. The CDR3 is made up of 14 amino acids. CDR3 nucleotide sequence: TGCGCCAGCAGCTTGGTCGGGACATCCTACGAGCAGTACTTC. Translating gives CASSLVGTSYEQYF. The entire variable domain, with the rest obtained from reference TRBV5-1 and TRBJ2-7, is as follows: KAGVTQTPRYLIKTRGQQVTLSCSPISGHRSVSWYQQTPGQGLQFLFEYFSETQRNKGNFPGRFSGRQFSNSRSEMNVSTLELGDSALYLCASSLVGTSYEQYFGPGTRLTVT.

The chain carries TRBV9 and TRBJ2-3; 12 nucleotides align to TRBD2. V shed 4 bases and J 4 bases; nucleotides not matched to a gene: 13. CDR3 size: 18 residues. Germline V CDR1 and CDR2: SGDLS, YYNGEE. DNA of the CDR3: TGTGCCAGCAGCACTCTAGCGGGAGGGGCCATATATTCAGATACGCAGTATTTT. As protein: CASSTLAGGAIYSDTQYF.

J is TRBJ2-7 and V is TRBV10-3; unclear D gene. Germline CDR1 and CDR2: ENHRY and SYGVKD. This CDR3 is 14 amino acids long. V dropped 6 bases and J dropped 2 bases, with 14 bases sitting between them. The CDR3, as DNA: TGTGCCATCAGGAAGAAAGACATGACCTACGAGCAGTACTTC. Translated: CAIRKKDMTYEQYF.

The genes are TRBV30 and TRBJ2-3; a weak D match, TRBD1 (5 bases). Germline V gives CDR1 GTSNPN, CDR2 SVGIG (reference sequence). Trimming cost V 5 bases and J 3 bases, with 15 bases left between them. The length of the CDR3 is 14 residues. CDR3 amino acids: CAWSKTKGTDTQYF. The CDR3 region has the DNA TGTGCCTGGTCCAAAACCAAGGGGACAGATACGCAGTATTTT.

The V call is TRBV30, the J call TRBJ1-4; 8 bases align to TRBD1. The CDR3 runs 15 residues. Germline-derived CDR1 and CDR2 are GTSNPN and SVGIG (reference sequence). Losses at the gene ends were 5 bases for V and 7 bases for J; bases not matched to a gene: 12. The CDR3 sequence is CAWGQGATSVEKLFF. The DNA for the CDR3 is TGTGCCTGGGGACAGGGCGCAACTTCGGTTGAAAAACTGTTTTTT.

V is TRBV30 and J is TRBJ2-5, with 7 bases identical to TRBD1. The V gene end was trimmed by 3 bases and the J gene end by 5 bases; junction bases not matched to a gene: 9. Germline V gives CDR1 GTSNPN, CDR2 SVGIG (reference sequence). The length of the CDR3 is 14 residues. CDR3 residues: CAWRTGVVGETQYF. In DNA, the CDR3 is TGTGCCTGGAGAACAGGGGTCGTCGGGGAGACCCAGTACTTC.

CDR3 in DNA: TGTGCCAGCAGTTTATCGGGCTACGAGCAGTACTTC. Encoded protein: CASSLSGYEQYF. The chain joins TRBV12-3 or TRBV12-4 to TRBJ2-7; D is unresolved. V lost 2 bases, J lost 3 bases, and 5 bases lay in between. The CDR3 has 12 residues.

The V and J genes are TRBV6-1 and TRBJ1-4; the D gene is possibly TRBD1 (5 bases). This CDR3 has 14 amino acids. Trimming left V 6 bases short and J 3 bases short, with 11 bases between. Germline CDR1 MNHNS, CDR2 SASEGT. The chain's CDR3 is CASSWGVSNEKLFF. The DNA for the CDR3 is TGTGCCAGCAGCTGGGGGGTGTCTAATGAAAAACTGTTTTTT.

A remark on this clone: One end of the junction does not line up with germline, which may come from a read error. J is TRBJ2-7 and V is TRBV10-2; TRBD1 matches at 8 bases. Looked up from germline, CDR1 is WSHSY and CDR2 is SAAADI. CDR3 length: 12 amino acids. Here the CDR3 DNA reads TGCGCCAGCAGTGAGCCCCGGGACAGGATGTCCTTC. Protein: CASSEPRDRMSF.

The DNA of the CDR3 is TGCGCCAGCAGCTTGGCCCCGGGGGCCGGGGAGCTGTTTTTT. This gives the protein CASSLAPGAGELFF. V and J are TRBV5-1 and TRBJ2-2; weak D call: TRBD2 (6 bases). There are 14 residues in the CDR3. Per germline, CDR1 SGHRS and CDR2 YFSETQ. Trimming shortened V by 0 bases and J by 6 bases, and 9 bases separated the two germline ends.

This rearrangement joins TRBV6-5 to TRBJ2-2; weak D call: TRBD1 (5 bases). Germline V lookup: CDR1 MNHEY, CDR2 SVGAGI. Trimming cost V 2 bases and J 0 bases, with 7 bases left between them. The length of the CDR3 is 15 residues. Here the CDR3 DNA reads TGTGCCAGCAGTTACGGCAGGGCGAACACCGGGGAGCTGTTTTTT. Its translation is CASSYGRANTGELFF.

J is TRBJ2-7 and V is TRBV24-1, with TRBD1 identical over 11 bases. CDR3 length: 15 residues. V dropped 2 bases and J dropped 3; count of bases not matched to a gene: 2. Germline-derived CDR1 and CDR2 are KGHDR and SFDVKD. The chain's CDR3 is CATSDSGTGGYEQYF. CDR3 in DNA: TGTGCCACCAGTGATTCCGGGACAGGGGGCTACGAGCAGTACTTC.

The J gene is TRBJ2-1, the V gene TRBV30; TRBD2 matches at 11 bases. The V gene's germline CDR1 is GTSNPN and CDR2 SVGIG (reference sequence). Unmatched junction bases numbered 2, after V lost 5 bases and J lost 8 bases. The CDR3 is 12 amino acids. The CDR3 nucleotides read TGTGCCTGGCTGGGACTAGCGGATGAGCAGTTCTTC. Encoded protein: CAWLGLADEQFF.

This clone appeared once. The chain's CDR3 is CASSPNSGNQETQYF. The CDR3 coding sequence is TGTGCCAGCAGCCCAAATAGCGGGAATCAAGAGACCCAGTACTTC. This chain links TRBV7-9 with TRBJ2-5; 8 bases agree with TRBD2. In germline, CDR1 is SEHNR, CDR2 FQNEAQ (reference sequence). The CDR3 is 15 residues long. Unmatched junction bases numbered 7, after V lost 5 bases and J lost 2 bases.

The rearrangement uses TRBV24-1 and TRBJ2-6; D unclear. Trimming left V 2 bases short and J 0 bases short, with 4 bases between. This CDR3 comprises 15 residues. Germline-derived CDR1 and CDR2 are KGHDR and SFDVKD. The CDR3 sequence: CATSDYNSGANVLTF. The CDR3 DNA sequence: TGTGCCACCAGTGATTATAACTCTGGGGCCAACGTCCTGACTTTC.